Each of the 24 T cell receptor beta chains below was sequenced from the same sample in a study of cytomegalovirus exposure and HLA in healthy donors. The study ran its PCR with 60 Vbeta and 13 Jbeta primers. Clones were sequenced by immunoSEQ multiplex PCR, and TCRdb holds only the in-frame ones, with some missing. The sample includes 190,000 or so clones, less than 90% seen only once; the top ten take more than 1.5%. The sample comprised PBMCs. Receptors were obtained from a man between 50 and 59 years old in good health and CMV-seronegative.

This clone was observed a handful of times. The genes are TRBV5-6 and TRBJ2-7, with 11 bases that match TRBD1. The CDR3 spans 16 residues. The trim removed 1 base at V and 5 bases at J, leaving 8 bases unmatched. Germline-derived CDR1 and CDR2 are SGHDT and YYEEEE. DNA of the CDR3: TGTGCCAGCAGCTTGAGTTGGACAGGGGGCTTCAACGAGCAGTACTTC. It codes for CASSLSWTGGFNEQYF.

V usage is TRBV11-2 and J usage is TRBJ2-3, with 10 bases identical to TRBD2. The trim removed 2 bases at V and 6 bases at J, leaving 5 bases unmatched. Germline V CDR1 and CDR2: SGHAT, FQNNGV. This CDR3 has 15 amino acids. CDR3 in DNA: TGTGCCAGCAGCTTATCTAGCGGGGGACGGGATACGCAGTATTTT. Translating it yields CASSLSSGGRDTQYF. Full variable domain (rest looked up from reference TRBV11-2 and TRBJ2-3): EAGVAQSPRYKIIEKRQSVAFWCNPISGHATLYWYQQILGQGPKLLIQFQNNGVVDDSQLPKDRFSAERLKGVDSTLKIQPAKLEDSAVYLCASSLSSGGRDTQYFGPGTRLTVL.

This clone was recorded once. V gene TRBV5-5 combines with J gene TRBJ1-3; TRBD1 might be the D (6 bases). Trimming shortened V by 1 base and J by 4 bases, and 18 bases separated the two germline ends. The CDR3 contains 17 residues. Germline V gives CDR1 SGHKS, CDR2 YYEKEE (reference sequence). Here the CDR3 reads CASSLLNNRVTGNTIYF. CDR3 bases: TGTGCCAGCAGCTTGCTGAATAACAGGGTAACAGGAAACACCATATATTTT.

The rearrangement links TRBV7-9 to TRBJ1-4; D perhaps matches TRBD1 (6 bases). Germline CDR1 reads SEHNR; CDR2 reads FQNEAQ (reference sequence). Trimming pared 1 base from V and 3 bases from J, leaving 9 bases between. This CDR3 contains 15 residues. DNA for the CDR3: TGTGCCAGCAGCTTAGGGGGGCCCTCTAATGAAAAACTGTTTTTT. It codes for CASSLGGPSNEKLFF. Drawing the rest from reference TRBV7-9 and TRBJ1-4, the complete variable domain is DTGVSQNPRHKITKRGQNVTFRCDPISEHNRLYWYRQTLGQGPEFLTYFQNEAQLEKSRLLSDRFSAERPKGSFSTLEIQRTEQGDSAMYLCASSLGGPSNEKLFFGSGTQLSVL.

This chain uses TRBV4-1 with TRBJ1-5; 11 positions agree with TRBD1. CDR3 size: 18 residues. The V segment lost 4 bases and the J segment 4 bases; nucleotides outside the gene matches: 12. In germline, CDR1 is MGHRA, CDR2 YSYEKL. The CDR3 nucleotides are TGCGCCAGCAGCCTCCTGTCCGGGACAGGGGGTCTGAATCAGCCCCAGCATTTT. As protein: CASSLLSGTGGLNQPQHF.

V and J are TRBV6-6 and TRBJ1-5; TRBD1 aligns across 8 bases. V was pared by 4 bases and J by 6 bases, with 5 bases of the junction left unmatched. Germline V gives CDR1 MNHNY, CDR2 SVGAGI (reference sequence). This CDR3 spans 14 amino acids. DNA for the CDR3: TGTGCCAGCAGTTTCGGACAGGGAGTTCAGCCCCAGCATTTT. Protein: CASSFGQGVQPQHF.

This chain joins TRBV7-9 and TRBJ2-2, with TRBD1 matching over 7 bases. V shed 5 bases, J shed 0 bases, and the junction held 3 bases outside the gene matches. Germline CDR1 is SEHNR and CDR2 is FQNEAQ (reference sequence). This CDR3 is 15 amino acids long. The CDR3 DNA is TGTGCCAGCAGCCCCGGGACAGCGAACACCGGGGAGCTGTTTTTT. It encodes CASSPGTANTGELFF.

The rearrangement links TRBV6-1 to TRBJ1-6; D is perhaps TRBD1 (6 bases). This CDR3 has 13 amino acids. The V end was cut by 3 bases, the J end by 10 bases, with 10 bases between. The germline V gene has CDR1 MNHNS and CDR2 SASEGT. CDR3: CASSDGRGSPLHF. CDR3 in DNA: TGTGCCAGCAGTGATGGCAGGGGATCACCCCTCCACTTT.

The CDR3 DNA is TGTGCCAGCAGCCGCATGGCAGGGGCGTCCTACGAGCAGTACTTC. The encoded protein is CASSRMAGASYEQYF. The chain joins TRBV11-2 to TRBJ2-7, with a weak D call TRBD1 (6 bases). The CDR3 spans 15 residues. V lost 5 bases and J 1 base, leaving 15 bases between the germline ends. The germline V gene encodes CDR1 SGHAT and CDR2 FQNNGV.

This sequence joins TRBV7-3 and TRBJ2-1; 14 bases align to TRBD2. J lost 2 bases, V lost 4 bases, and 4 bases had no gene match. The germline V gene encodes CDR1 SGHTA and CDR2 FQGTGA. This CDR3 is 17 amino acids long. CDR3 sequence reads: CASSSGLAGGPYNEQFF. DNA of the CDR3: TGTGCCAGCAGCTCCGGACTAGCGGGGGGACCCTACAATGAGCAGTTCTTC.

This sequence joins TRBV4-3 and TRBJ1-2, with a weak D call TRBD1 (5 bases). The CDR3 contains 12 residues. CDR1 LGHNA and CDR2 YSLEER come from the germline V gene. The V end lost 4 bases, the J end lost 5 bases, and 8 bases lay between the germline ends. The CDR3 spells CASSLAGYGYTF. The CDR3, as DNA: TGCGCCAGCAGCCTTGCAGGGTATGGCTACACCTTC.

This clone appeared a few times. The rearrangement joins TRBV5-4 to TRBJ2-7; 8 bases align to TRBD2. Germline lookup yields CDR1 SGHNT and CDR2 YYREEE (reference sequence). The CDR3 extends over 15 amino acids. The V gene end was trimmed by 3 bases and the J gene end by 3 bases; junction bases not matched to a gene: 8. CDR3 in amino acids: CASSSRGSGIYEQYF. In DNA form, the CDR3 reads TGTGCCAGCAGCTCGAGAGGTAGCGGGATCTACGAGCAGTACTTC.

The V call is TRBV5-6, the J call TRBJ2-5; 7 bases are a match to TRBD1. The CDR3 is 15 amino acids. V lost 1 base to trimming and J lost 5 bases; unmatched junction nucleotides: 8. Germline V gives CDR1 SGHDT, CDR2 YYEEEE. As DNA, the CDR3 is TGTGCCAGCAGCTTGTTGAGACAGGGAGTGGAGACCCAGTACTTC. Its protein is CASSLLRQGVETQYF.

The chain recombines TRBV6-5 with TRBJ2-7; D is unclear. CDR1 is MNHEY and CDR2 is SVGAGI in the germline V gene. Deletions cut 8 bases from V and 6 bases from J, with 11 bases between. CDR3 length: 11 amino acids. CDR3: CASGSSGEQYF. The DNA of the CDR3 is TGTGCCAGCGGTTCTTCGGGCGAGCAGTACTTC.

The chain employs TRBV5-6 and TRBJ2-5; the D is unclear. The CDR3 is made up of 13 amino acids. The germline V and J ends were trimmed by 3 bases and 2 bases, with 8 bases remaining between them. Germline CDR1 is SGHDT and CDR2 is YYEEEE. DNA of the CDR3: TGTGCCAGCAGCTGGGCAGGACAAGAGACCCAGTACTTC. It translates to CASSWAGQETQYF.

The rearrangement links TRBV11-2 to TRBJ2-1; possibly TRBD2 for D (5 bases). The length of the CDR3 is 14 residues. Trimming left V 2 bases short and J 9 bases short, with 14 bases between. Germline loops: CDR1 SGHAT, CDR2 FQNNGV. In DNA form, the CDR3 reads TGTGCCAGCAGCTTAACGGCCCGGGGTGGTGAGCAGTTCTTC. Translation: CASSLTARGGEQFF.

The chain uses TRBV21-1 and TRBJ2-3; no DNA check was done on the table's D call, TRBD2. TRBV21-1 constitutes a pseudogene. The CDR3 is 15 residues long. The CDR3 sequence is CASTMRKYRTDTQYF. CDR3 sequence (DNA): TGTGCCAGCACCATGAGGAAGTACCGCACAGATACGCAGTATTTT.

The V call is TRBV28, the J call TRBJ2-7; 10 bases are a match to TRBD2. Losses at the gene ends were 3 bases for V and 4 bases for J; bases not matched to a gene: 6. Germline CDR1 reads MDHEN; CDR2 reads SYDVKM. The CDR3 length is 15 residues. CDR3 residues: CASSFPGTSEYEQYF. CDR3 in DNA: TGTGCCAGCAGTTTCCCCGGGACTAGCGAGTACGAGCAGTACTTC.

The chain combines TRBV10-3 with TRBJ1-5; D is unresolved. Trimming stripped 8 bases from V and 3 bases from J, with 8 bases between. The germline V gene encodes CDR1 ENHRY and CDR2 SYGVKD. The CDR3 sequence is 12 residues long. The DNA for the CDR3 is TGTGCCATCTCCCCAGACAATCAGCCCCAGCATTTT. It is translated as CAISPDNQPQHF.

V is TRBV30 and J is TRBJ1-3; 9 nucleotides agree with TRBD1. CDR1 and CDR2 from the germline V gene are GTSNPN and SVGIG (reference sequence). V lost 4 bases, J lost 0 bases, and 7 bases stayed unmatched. This CDR3 region has 16 residues. The CDR3, as DNA: TGTGCCTGGAACTCACAGGGGGCGAGCTCTGGAAACACCATATATTTT. It is translated as CAWNSQGASSGNTIYF.

In its sample, this clone was seen once. J is TRBJ2-2 and V is TRBV21-1; the table's D call of TRBD2 was not tested on the DNA. TRBV21-1 constitutes a pseudogene. This CDR3 spans 17 amino acids. The CDR3 loop reads CASNKRGGTDNTGELFF. CDR3 sequence (DNA): TGTGCCAGCAATAAAAGGGGGGGGACGGATAACACCGGGGAGCTGTTTTTT.

The rearrangement uses TRBV4-1 and TRBJ2-1; 9 bases align to TRBD2. The CDR3 extends over 18 amino acids. The junction had 15 bases not matched to a gene; V was cut back by 4 bases and J by 5 bases. Germline V gene sequence: CDR1 MGHRA, CDR2 YSYEKL. CDR3 sequence: CASSLRSRWRGGNNEQFF. CDR3 nucleotides: TGCGCCAGCAGCCTCCGATCACGGTGGCGGGGGGGGAACAATGAGCAGTTCTTC.

This clone was counted between two and nine times. The chain couples TRBV5-4 to TRBJ1-1; D not certain. CDR3 length: 17 residues. The germline gives CDR1 SGHNT, CDR2 YYREEE (reference sequence). V lost 0 bases, J lost 3 bases, and 18 bases lay in between. The CDR3 reads CASSLANPPLRHTEAFF. The CDR3 region has the DNA TGTGCCAGCAGCTTGGCTAATCCCCCCCTGAGGCACACTGAAGCTTTCTTT.

The chain links TRBV7-9 to TRBJ2-5, with 7 nucleotides matching TRBD1. This CDR3 is 14 amino acids long. Germline V lookup: CDR1 SEHNR, CDR2 FQNEAQ (reference sequence). J lost 4 bases, V lost 6 bases, and 8 bases had no gene match. CDR3 protein: CASSLKGATETQYF. In DNA form, the CDR3 reads TGTGCCAGCAGTTTGAAGGGGGCTACAGAGACCCAGTACTTC.